The 27 T cell receptor beta chains reported below all come from one sample, sequenced in a study of identifying expanded T cells in peripheral blood. TCRdb keeps only in-frame clones here, not all; method: immunoSEQ multiplex PCR. The data show under 110,000 clones, roughly 89% seen once. The source material was blood. Source of these receptors: a person aged 18 to 70 in good health.

J is TRBJ2-1 and V is TRBV7-2; D remains ambiguous. This CDR3 has 14 residues. With 6 bases removed from V and 1 base from J, the gap between germline ends came to 10 bases. Germline V gives CDR1 SGHTA, CDR2 FQGNSA. The CDR3 spells CASRYADSYNEQFF. The DNA for the CDR3 is TGTGCCAGCAGGTACGCGGATTCCTACAATGAGCAGTTCTTC.

The J gene is TRBJ2-4, the V gene TRBV28; D gene unclear. Trimming removed 3 bases from V and 2 bases from J, with 2 bases in between. Germline values: CDR1 MDHEN, CDR2 SYDVKM. This CDR3 has 12 amino acids. The CDR3: CASSFTKNIQYF. In nucleotides, the CDR3 is TGTGCCAGCAGTTTTACCAAAAACATTCAGTACTTC. The full variable domain, in which reference TRBV28 and TRBJ2-4 provide the parts outside the CDR3, is DVKVTQSSRYLVKRTGEKVFLECVQDMDHENMFWYRQDPGLGLRLIYFSYDVKMKEKGDIPEGYSVSREKKERFSLILESASTNQTSMYLCASSFTKNIQYFGAGTRLSVL.

The rearrangement joins TRBV6-1 to TRBJ2-7; possible D gene TRBD2, 6 bases. V gave up 4 bases and J gave up 3 bases, with 13 bases separating them. CDR1 is MNHNS and CDR2 is SASEGT in the germline V gene. The length of the CDR3 is 14 residues. CDR3 in DNA: TGTGCCAGCAGTGCTGGCGTGGGGGGCTACGAGCAGTACTTC. Protein product: CASSAGVGGYEQYF.

This clone was observed once. The rearrangement joins TRBV7-8 to TRBJ2-1, with D perhaps matching TRBD1 (5 bases). CDR3 length: 17 amino acids. Trimming stripped 5 bases from V and 0 bases from J, with 17 bases between. Germline assignment: CDR1 SGHVS and CDR2 FQNEAQ. As DNA, the CDR3 is TGTGCCAGCAGCCTTTTTCGGACACCTATCTCCTACAATGAGCAGTTCTTC. Translated, it gives CASSLFRTPISYNEQFF.

The chain has TRBV7-2 and TRBJ2-7; D is unclear. Germline V gene lookup returns CDR1 SGHTA and CDR2 FQGNSA. This CDR3 spans 14 amino acids. V was trimmed by 2 bases and J by 1 base, leaving 9 bases between them. The CDR3 DNA reads as TGTGCCAGCAGCTTATTCGATACGTCCTACGAGCAGTACTTC. Encoded protein: CASSLFDTSYEQYF.

About this clone: At one of its ends the junction is not consistent with the germline gene, which may arise from a read error. This chain connects TRBV5-1 to TRBJ2-3; D unclear. Germline CDR1 is SGHRS and CDR2 is YFSETQ. The CDR3 is made up of 13 amino acids. CDR3 nucleotides: TGCGCCAGCAGCTTGATGGATCGTACGGATATTAGGTTT. Protein product: CASSLMDRTDIRF.

This sequence joins TRBV7-2 and TRBJ2-7; D is undetermined. This CDR3 is 13 amino acids long. V was clipped by 5 bases and J by 1 base, with 9 bases between them. The V gene's germline CDR1 is SGHTA and CDR2 FQGNSA. The CDR3 DNA reads as TGTGCCAGCAGCCCCTACGGATCCTACGAGCAGTACTTC. Encoded protein: CASSPYGSYEQYF.

This clone is categorized as medium-sized (0.01 to 0.1%). The rearrangement links TRBV4-2 to TRBJ2-1, with D possibly TRBD2 on 6 matching bases. Per germline, CDR1 LGHNA and CDR2 YNFKEQ. Trimming left V 1 base short and J 6 bases short, with 13 bases between. The CDR3 is 15 amino acids. The CDR3 here is CASSQGTGGVNEQFF. The DNA of the CDR3 is TGTGCCAGCAGCCAAGGAACGGGCGGGGTCAATGAGCAGTTCTTC.

The chain carries TRBV11-2 and TRBJ2-7, with 8 bases fitting TRBD1. V lost 5 bases, J lost 7 bases, and 10 bases stayed unmatched. The germline V gene encodes CDR1 SGHAT and CDR2 FQNNGV. The CDR3 sequence is 14 residues long. The CDR3 here is CASSLGTGLKEQYF. The CDR3, as DNA: TGTGCCAGCAGCCTCGGGACAGGTCTAAAGGAGCAGTACTTC. The full variable domain, in which reference TRBV11-2 and TRBJ2-7 provide the parts outside the CDR3, is EAGVAQSPRYKIIEKRQSVAFWCNPISGHATLYWYQQILGQGPKLLIQFQNNGVVDDSQLPKDRFSAERLKGVDSTLKIQPAKLEDSAVYLCASSLGTGLKEQYFGPGTRLTVT.

This clone was counted once. Other DNA sequences in this specimen translate into the identical CDR3. The J gene is TRBJ1-4, the V gene TRBV7-2; 8 nucleotides agree with TRBD1. CDR3 length: 14 amino acids. V lost 6 bases to trimming and J lost 4 bases; unmatched junction nucleotides: 4. Germline CDR1 and CDR2: SGHTA and FQGNSA. DNA for the CDR3: TGTGCCAGCAGTTACGACAGGGGTAATGAAAAACTGTTTTTT. This translates into CASSYDRGNEKLFF.

The chain carries TRBV11-2 and TRBJ2-1; no reliable D call. V lost 1 base and J lost 10, with 8 bases in between. Germline lookup yields CDR1 SGHAT and CDR2 FQNNGV. The CDR3 totals 12 residues. The CDR3 is CASSLVTVEQFF. CDR3 nucleotide sequence: TGTGCCAGCAGCTTAGTCACAGTCGAGCAGTTCTTC.

This clone appeared a single time. The chain is built from TRBV6-6 and TRBJ2-3; possible D gene TRBD1, 5 bases. This CDR3 comprises 15 residues. Trimming took 3 bases from V and 2 from J, leaving 12 bases between them. CDR1 and CDR2 from the germline V gene are MNHNY and SVGAGI (reference sequence). CDR3 residues: CASSYRGYLTDTQYF. The CDR3 region has the DNA TGTGCCAGCAGTTATAGGGGATACCTCACAGATACGCAGTATTTT.

The chain joins TRBV27 to TRBJ2-1; TRBD2 aligns across 9 bases. The trim removed 3 bases at V and 8 bases at J, leaving 14 bases unmatched. Germline CDR1 and CDR2: MNHEY and SMNVEV (reference sequence). This CDR3 has 17 residues. Here the CDR3 reads CASSLLLAGLRTDEQFF. DNA of the CDR3: TGTGCCAGCAGTTTGTTACTAGCGGGCTTAAGGACGGATGAGCAGTTCTTC.

V gene TRBV7-9 combines with J gene TRBJ2-7; D is possibly TRBD1 or TRBD2 (7 bases each). This CDR3 contains 16 residues. V was pared by 3 bases and J by 3 bases, with 18 bases between. The germline V gene has CDR1 SEHNR and CDR2 FQNEAQ (reference sequence). The CDR3 DNA follows: TGTGCCAGCAGCTTCGCCTCAGGGGGGGGCTTCTACGAGCAGTACTTC. Protein sequence: CASSFASGGGFYEQYF.

This chain connects TRBV5-1 to TRBJ2-7, with D perhaps matching TRBD1 (5 bases). Trimming left V 0 bases short and J 4 bases short, with 11 bases between. CDR3 size: 14 residues. CDR1 SGHRS and CDR2 YFSETQ come from the germline V gene. The CDR3 reads CASSLAGNHYEQYF. CDR3 DNA sequence: TGCGCCAGCAGCTTGGCAGGGAATCATTACGAGCAGTACTTC. Full variable domain (outside the CDR3, taken from reference TRBV5-1 and TRBJ2-7): KAGVTQTPRYLIKTRGQQVTLSCSPISGHRSVSWYQQTPGQGLQFLFEYFSETQRNKGNFPGRFSGRQFSNSRSEMNVSTLELGDSALYLCASSLAGNHYEQYFGPGTRLTVT.

The chain employs TRBV16 and TRBJ1-1, with TRBD1 identical over 10 bases. The CDR3 is 17 residues long. The germline CDR1 and CDR2 sequences are KGHSY and FQNENV. V lost 2 bases to trimming and J lost 5 bases; unmatched junction nucleotides: 11. The CDR3 is CASSQTSPGQGYTEAFF. As DNA, the CDR3 is TGTGCCAGCAGCCAAACCTCACCGGGACAGGGGTATACTGAAGCTTTCTTT.

V gene TRBV4-3 combines with J gene TRBJ1-4; TRBD1 matches at 9 bases. From germline, CDR1 is LGHNA and CDR2 YSLEER. CDR3 size: 14 residues. V gave up 4 bases and J gave up 8 bases; unmatched junction bases: 5. In nucleotides, the CDR3 is TGCGCCAGCAGCCGTGGACAGGGGAGGGAAAAACTGTTTTTT. Its protein product is CASSRGQGREKLFF.

V usage is TRBV4-1 and J usage is TRBJ1-2; tentatively, D is TRBD1 (5 bases). V dropped 0 bases and J dropped 1 base, with 12 bases sitting between them. CDR1 and CDR2 (germline): MGHRA, YSYEKL. The CDR3 contains 16 residues. CDR3 in DNA: TGCGCCAGCAGCCAAGATCGGACACGTTTTAACTATGGCTACACCTTC. It encodes CASSQDRTRFNYGYTF.

The V call is TRBV10-2, the J call TRBJ1-5, with D uncertain. Germline assignment: CDR1 WSHSY and CDR2 SAAADI. The ends were cut back, 0 bases at V and 9 bases at J, with 12 bases in the middle. This CDR3 is built from 14 residues. CDR3 bases: TGCGCCAGCAGTGAGTCGCAAGGTCTAGGGCCCCAGCATTTT. Translation gives CASSESQGLGPQHF.

This clone ranks as medium-sized (0.01 to 0.1%). The chain employs TRBV27 and TRBJ2-7; D may be TRBD1 (5 bases). The germline CDR1 and CDR2 sequences are MNHEY and SMNVEV (reference sequence). The CDR3 extends over 14 amino acids. Trimming took 1 base from V and 5 from J, leaving 12 bases between them. CDR3 sequence: CASSLWGRGNEQYF. The CDR3, as DNA: TGTGCCAGCAGTTTATGGGGCCGCGGAAACGAGCAGTACTTC.

J is TRBJ2-3 and V is TRBV6-1, with 11 nucleotides matching TRBD2. The CDR3 covers 15 residues. V lost 6 bases, J lost 0 bases, and 2 bases stayed unmatched. CDR1 is MNHNS, CDR2 SASEGT, per germline. CDR3 bases: TGTGCCAGCAGGGCTAGCGGGAGGAGCACAGATACGCAGTATTTT. Translation: CASRASGRSTDTQYF.

V is TRBV2 and J is TRBJ1-1, with D unclear. Trimming stripped 4 bases from V and 1 base from J, with 7 bases between. Germline loops: CDR1 SNHLY, CDR2 FYNNEI. This CDR3 contains 13 residues. In DNA, the CDR3 is TGTGCCAGCAGTGTCGAGGGGAACACTGAAGCTTTCTTT. It specifies CASSVEGNTEAFF.

J is TRBJ2-5 and V is TRBV5-1; D may be TRBD2 (5 bases). Deletions cut 0 bases from V and 5 bases from J, with 17 bases between. The CDR3 contains 16 residues. Germline CDR1 and CDR2: SGHRS and YFSETQ. As DNA, the CDR3 is TGCGCCAGCAGCTTGGGACACGGGGATCCGTGGGAGACCCAGTACTTC. It encodes CASSLGHGDPWETQYF.

The chain carries TRBV28 and TRBJ2-7, with no clear D. V lost 4 bases and J lost 1, with 17 bases in between. Germline V gene data show CDR1 as MDHEN and CDR2 as SYDVKM. This CDR3 contains 16 residues. The CDR3, as DNA: TGTGCCAGCAGTTCTCCCTTTTCCGCCGATTCCTACGAGCAGTACTTC. Translating gives CASSSPFSADSYEQYF.

This clone was found once. The V gene is TRBV19, the J gene TRBJ2-1; a possible D gene is TRBD1 (6 bases). CDR1 and CDR2 (germline): LNHDA, SQIVND (reference sequence). CDR3 length equals 15 residues. V lost 2 bases, J lost 2 bases, and 10 bases lay in between. CDR3 loop: CASSIKQGPYNEQFF. For the CDR3, the DNA is TGTGCCAGTAGTATAAAACAGGGACCCTACAATGAGCAGTTCTTC.

This clone has just a few counts. The rearrangement links TRBV10-3 to TRBJ2-1; D perhaps matches TRBD1 (6 bases). Trimming took 4 bases from V and 4 from J, leaving 8 bases between them. Germline CDR1 reads ENHRY; CDR2 reads SYGVKD. This CDR3 is 13 amino acids long. The CDR3 loop reads CAISGQVYNEQFF. The CDR3 DNA reads TGTGCCATCAGTGGACAGGTGTACAATGAGCAGTTCTTC.

The chain joins TRBV5-1 to TRBJ2-3, with TRBD2 matching 16 bases. Germline CDR1 SGHRS, CDR2 YFSETQ. The CDR3 covers 18 residues. V dropped 3 bases and J dropped 6; count of bases not matched to a gene: 10. The CDR3 region has the DNA TGCGCCAGCAGCTCCGGGACTAGCGGGGGGGCCAAGGTGGATACGCAGTATTTT. Translation: CASSSGTSGGAKVDTQYF.